This T cell receptor (beta chain) was recorded in a study of identical twins. In this sample, this clonotype turned up a few times. Trimming pared 4 bases from V and 2 bases from J, leaving 13 bases between. This CDR3 comprises 15 residues. TCRdb processed the 5' RACE reads anew with MiXCR; each CDR3 protein has one entry. The sample yields some 790,000 distinct CDR3 sequences, about 20% seen once. These same records also appear under a second study, on T cells expressing NK-cell markers.

This TCR was sampled from a woman between 18 and 29 years old in good health. The chain carries TRBV12-3 or TRBV12-4 and TRBJ2-3; D is undetermined. Material for sequencing was PBMCs. CDR3 protein: CASSSRPEATDTQYF. CDR3 nucleotide sequence: TGTGCCAGCAGTTCGCGTCCAGAGGCCACAGATACGCAGTATTTT.